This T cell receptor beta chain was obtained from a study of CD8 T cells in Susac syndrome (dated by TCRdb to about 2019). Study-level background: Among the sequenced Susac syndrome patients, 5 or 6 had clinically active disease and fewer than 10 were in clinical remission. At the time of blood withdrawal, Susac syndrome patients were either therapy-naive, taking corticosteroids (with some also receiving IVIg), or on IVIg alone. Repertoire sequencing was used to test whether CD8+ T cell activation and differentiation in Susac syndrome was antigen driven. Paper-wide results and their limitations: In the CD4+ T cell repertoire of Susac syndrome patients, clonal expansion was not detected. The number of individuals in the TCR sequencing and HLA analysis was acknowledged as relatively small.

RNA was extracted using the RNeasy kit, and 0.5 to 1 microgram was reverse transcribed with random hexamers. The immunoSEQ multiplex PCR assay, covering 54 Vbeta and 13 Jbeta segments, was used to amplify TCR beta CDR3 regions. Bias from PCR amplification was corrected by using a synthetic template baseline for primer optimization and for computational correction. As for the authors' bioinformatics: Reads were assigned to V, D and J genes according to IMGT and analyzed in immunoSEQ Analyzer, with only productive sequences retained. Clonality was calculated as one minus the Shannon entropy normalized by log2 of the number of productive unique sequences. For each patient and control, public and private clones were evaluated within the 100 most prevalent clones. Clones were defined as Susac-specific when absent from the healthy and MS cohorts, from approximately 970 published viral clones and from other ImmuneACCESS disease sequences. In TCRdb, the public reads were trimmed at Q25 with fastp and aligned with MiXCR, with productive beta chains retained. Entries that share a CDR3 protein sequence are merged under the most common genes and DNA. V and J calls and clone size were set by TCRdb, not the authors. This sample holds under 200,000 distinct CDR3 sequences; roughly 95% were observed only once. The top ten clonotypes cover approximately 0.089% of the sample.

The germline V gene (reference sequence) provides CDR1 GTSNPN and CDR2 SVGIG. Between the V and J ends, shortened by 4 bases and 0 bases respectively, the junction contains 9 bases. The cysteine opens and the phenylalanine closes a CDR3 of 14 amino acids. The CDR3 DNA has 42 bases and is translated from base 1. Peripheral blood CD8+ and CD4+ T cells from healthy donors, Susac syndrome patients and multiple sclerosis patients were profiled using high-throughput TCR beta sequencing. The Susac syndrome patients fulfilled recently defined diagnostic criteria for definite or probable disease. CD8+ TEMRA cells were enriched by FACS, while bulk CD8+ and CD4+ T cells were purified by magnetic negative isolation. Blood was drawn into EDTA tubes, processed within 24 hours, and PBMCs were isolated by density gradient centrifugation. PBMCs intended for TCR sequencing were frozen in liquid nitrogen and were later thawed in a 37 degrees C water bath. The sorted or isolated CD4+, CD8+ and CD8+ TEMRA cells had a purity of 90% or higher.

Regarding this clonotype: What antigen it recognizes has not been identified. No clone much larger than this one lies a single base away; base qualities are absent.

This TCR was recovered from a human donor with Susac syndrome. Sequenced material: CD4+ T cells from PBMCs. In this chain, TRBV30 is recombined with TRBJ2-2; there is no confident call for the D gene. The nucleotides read TGTGCCTGGATCCAGGTCCCGAACACCGGGGAGCTGTTTTTT. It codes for CAWIQVPNTGELFF.